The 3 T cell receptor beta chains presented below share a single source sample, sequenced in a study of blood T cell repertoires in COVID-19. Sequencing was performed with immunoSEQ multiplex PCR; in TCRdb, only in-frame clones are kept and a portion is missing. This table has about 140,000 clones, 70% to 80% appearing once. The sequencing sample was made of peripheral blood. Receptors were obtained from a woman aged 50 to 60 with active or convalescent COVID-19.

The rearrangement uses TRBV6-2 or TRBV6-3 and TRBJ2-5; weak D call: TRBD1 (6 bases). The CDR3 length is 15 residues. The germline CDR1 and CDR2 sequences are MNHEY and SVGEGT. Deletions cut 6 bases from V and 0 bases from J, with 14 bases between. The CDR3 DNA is TGTGCCAGCAGCCTCGGACAGACGTACCAAGAGACCCAGTACTTC. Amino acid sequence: CASSLGQTYQETQYF.

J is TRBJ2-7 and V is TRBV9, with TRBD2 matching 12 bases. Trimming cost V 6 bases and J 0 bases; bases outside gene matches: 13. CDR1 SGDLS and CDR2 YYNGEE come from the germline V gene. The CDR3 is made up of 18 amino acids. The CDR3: CASIPGLAGPTSSYEQYF. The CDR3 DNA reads TGTGCCAGCATCCCGGGACTAGCGGGTCCGACGAGCTCCTACGAGCAGTACTTC.

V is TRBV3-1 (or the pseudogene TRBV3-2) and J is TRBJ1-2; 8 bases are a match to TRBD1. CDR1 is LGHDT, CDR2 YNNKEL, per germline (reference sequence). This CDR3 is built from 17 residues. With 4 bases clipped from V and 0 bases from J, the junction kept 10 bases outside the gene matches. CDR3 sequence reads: CASSPGTGFYTNYGYTF. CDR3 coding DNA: TGTGCCAGCAGCCCCGGGACAGGTTTTTACACTAACTATGGCTACACCTTC.